A selection of T cell receptor beta chains follows, all from one sample in a study of identical twins. TCRdb fed the 5' RACE reads into MiXCR, producing one record per CDR3 protein. The sample yields 1,800,000 or so distinct CDR3 sequences, about 32% seen once. Sequencing was carried out using cord blood. The origin of the receptors is a newborn girl in good health. Both conserved end residues are part of each CDR3. D genes are given only for firm matches. Clone sizes are given selectively: once, few, many, or a class where the clone is expanded.

>TRBJ2-7|TRBD2|13|TRBV20-1|few
TGCAGTGCTAGCCCGACTAGCCGATACGAGCAGTACTTC
CSASPTSRYEQYF
>TRBJ2-3|TRBD2|19|TRBV20-1|-
TGCAGTGCTAGCCTGTTTTCTAGCGGGGGCCCCTTTAGCACAGATACGCAGTATTTT
CSASLFSSGGPFSTDTQYF
>TRBJ1-4|TRBD1|15|TRBV4-1|-
TGCGCCAGCAGTCTCTCCGGGACAGGGGTTGAAAAACTGTTTTTT
CASSLSGTGVEKLFF
>TRBJ1-1|-|15|TRBV7-2|-
TGTGCCAGCAGCTTAGTCATGGTAAAGAACACTGAAGCTTTCTTT
CASSLVMVKNTEAFF
>TRBJ2-1|TRBD2|16|TRBV2|-
TGTGCCAGCAGTGACTTGGCTAGCGGGGCGATCAATGAGCAGTTCTTC
CASSDLASGAINEQFF
>TRBJ1-2|-|14|TRBV27|few
TGTGCCAGCAGTTTATCGCCAGGGTTCCATGGCTACACCTTC
CASSLSPGFHGYTF
>TRBJ1-5|TRBD1|19|TRBV4-2|many
TGTGCCAGCAGCCAAGAATTGGGACAGGGTTTCTATAGCAATCAGCCCCAGCATTTT
CASSQELGQGFYSNQPQHF
>TRBJ2-7|-|17|TRBV7-6|-
TGTGCCAGCAGCTTAACCTATGCCCGGGGGACCGCCTACGAGCAGTACTTC
CASSLTYARGTAYEQYF
>TRBJ1-5|-|14|TRBV12-3/TRBV12-4|-
TGTGCCAGCAGTTTGCGACAGCACAATCAGCCCCAGCATTTT
CASSLRQHNQPQHF
>TRBJ2-4|TRBD2|19|TRBV29-1|many
TGCAGCGTTGAAGATCCTGATGTTAATTCCGGGACTAGCGGAAACATTCAGTACTTC
CSVEDPDVNSGTSGNIQYF
>TRBJ1-4|-|13|TRBV2|few
TGTGCCAGCAGGGGCCCCCGGGGAGAAAAACTGTTTTTT
CASRGPRGEKLFF
>TRBJ1-1|-|11|TRBV13|few
TGTGCCAGCAGCGAGCAAGTCGAAGCTTTCTTT
CASSEQVEAFF
>TRBJ2-6|-|17|TRBV4-2|-
TGTGCCAGCAGCCAAGATCCCCCCAGCTCTGGGGCCAACGTCCTGACTTTC
CASSQDPPSSGANVLTF
>TRBJ1-2|-|13|TRBV20-1|few
TGCAGTGCTAGAAATAACAGGGACTATGGCTACACCTTC
CSARNNRDYGYTF
>TRBJ1-2|TRBD1|14|TRBV20-1|many
TGCAGTGCTAGAGATTCCAGGGGGAACTATGGCTACACCTTC
CSARDSRGNYGYTF
>TRBJ2-3|-|11|TRBV29-1|many
TGCAGCGGAAACAGGGCAGATACGCAGTATTTT
CSGNRADTQYF
>TRBJ2-7|-|12|TRBV7-2|-
TGTGCCAGCAACTTAGTAGGAAGCGAGCAGTACTTC
CASNLVGSEQYF
>TRBJ2-1|-|17|TRBV12-3/TRBV12-4|-
TGTGCCAGCAGTTTCAAGGGCTGGGGGAGCTCCTACAATGAGCAGTTCTTC
CASSFKGWGSSYNEQFF
>TRBJ1-1|-|14|TRBV15|once
TGTGCCACCAGCAGAACATATACGAACACTGAAGCTTTCTTT
CATSRTYTNTEAFF
>TRBJ2-7|TRBD1|14|TRBV25-1|-
TGTGCCAGCAGGACACAGGGACAGCCCTACGAGCAGTACTTC
CASRTQGQPYEQYF
>TRBJ1-4|TRBD1|14|TRBV11-2|few
TGTGCCAGCAGCTTACTCAGGGGGCTTGAAAAACTGTTTTTT
CASSLLRGLEKLFF
>TRBJ2-3|TRBD2|18|TRBV4-1|-
TGCGCCAGCAGCCAAGTTGTCGGGACTAGCGGGACCACAGATACGCAGTATTTT
CASSQVVGTSGTTDTQYF
>TRBJ1-4|-|11|TRBV20-1|few
TGCAGTGCTAGAGCTCGCGAAAAACTGTTTTTT
CSARAREKLFF
>TRBJ2-7|TRBD2|14|TRBV6-6|-
TGTGCCAGCGCAAGGACTAGCAACTACAATGAGCAGTACTTC
CASARTSNYNEQYF
>TRBJ1-6|-|10|TRBV20-1|few
TGCAGTCTACTTAATTCCTCCCTCCACTTT
CSLLNSSLHF
>TRBJ2-7|-|13|TRBV20-1|few
TGCAGTGCTAAAGATAGGGACTTTTACGAGCAGTACTTC
CSAKDRDFYEQYF
>TRBJ2-3|TRBD2|15|TRBV5-4|-
TGTGCCAGCAGCTTGGAACTAGCGGGACCAGATACGCAGTATTTT
CASSLELAGPDTQYF
>TRBJ2-5|-|13|TRBV7-8|-
TGTGCCAGCAGCTTAGAAGGTCTCGGGACCCAGTACTTC
CASSLEGLGTQYF
>TRBJ2-7|-|14|TRBV2|-
TGTGCCAGCAGTCGGTCCCAAGCTTCCTACGAGCAGTACTTC
CASSRSQASYEQYF
>TRBJ2-7|TRBD1|15|TRBV7-9|-
TGTGCCAGCAGCGCTACAGGGGGCGCTGGCTACGAGCAGTACTTC
CASSATGGAGYEQYF
>TRBJ2-7|TRBD2|14|TRBV20-1|-
TGCAGTGCTAACCGCGGGACTAGCGCCTACGAGCAGTACTTC
CSANRGTSAYEQYF
>TRBJ2-1|-|15|TRBV10-3|many
TGTGCCATCAGTGGGGGCCCTAAGGGCTACAATGAGCAGTTCTTC
CAISGGPKGYNEQFF
>TRBJ2-7|-|13|TRBV20-1|-
TGCAGTGCTAGTCGCAGGCCAACCTACGAGCAGTACTTC
CSASRRPTYEQYF
>TRBJ2-1|TRBD2|14|TRBV20-1|few
TGCAGTGCCGAGGACCAGCGGGGGTACAATGAGCAGTTCTTC
CSAEDQRGYNEQFF
>TRBJ2-5|-|13|TRBV7-8|few
TGTGCCAGCAGCCACCGATTTACACGGACCCAGTACTTC
CASSHRFTRTQYF
>TRBJ1-3|-|19|TRBV11-2|-
TGTGCCAGCAGCTTAAGACTGGGCAGGACTATCCGCTCTGGAAACACCATATATTTT
CASSLRLGRTIRSGNTIYF
>TRBJ2-1|TRBD2|18|TRBV9|-
TGTGCCAGCAGCGTAGCTGTTAGCGGGAGCCATAGAAACAATGAGCAGTTCTTC
CASSVAVSGSHRNNEQFF